Included here is one TCR beta chain sequence, with context. Per germline, CDR1 SQVTM and CDR2 ANQGSEA. V was trimmed by 4 bases and J by 2 bases, leaving 11 bases between them. The CDR3 is 14 residues long. This entry is derived from a study of blood T cell repertoires in COVID-19. Original data processing: For nucleated cells, counts were estimated from reference gene primer amplification. The method was immunoSEQ multiplex PCR; TCRdb's version includes in-frame clones alone and lacks a portion of them. The V and J calls and clone size were taken over from that table, and D and trimming were inferred from the DNA. The sample includes approximately 30,000 clones, more than 70% of them seen just once.

The sequence derives from a human donor in a cohort sampled during active COVID-19. Specimen: peripheral blood. V usage is TRBV29-1 and J usage is TRBJ2-2, with a tentative D call TRBD2 (5 bases). The CDR3 is CSVGADSNTGELFF. The DNA for the CDR3 is TGCAGCGTTGGAGCGGACTCAAACACCGGGGAGCTGTTTTTT.